The rows below give T cell receptor beta chains drawn from one sample of a study of blood T cell repertoires in COVID-19. Libraries were prepared by immunoSEQ multiplex PCR; TCRdb keeps only in-frame clonotypes and omits some of them. The sample contains more than 110,000 clones, 75% to 80% of which appear only once. Sequenced input: PBMCs or T cells enriched from blood (not recorded which). Every receptor here comes from a woman aged 50 to 60 who had recovered from COVID-19. Each CDR3 is given without its conserved first and last residue.

TRBJ1-2 | TRBV9 | ASSGWDRDPGYT
TRBJ2-3 | TRBV7-7 | ASSLGGSGDTQY
TRBJ1-1 | TRBV5-1 | ASSSGTTNTEAF
TRBJ2-1 | TRBV7-3 | ASSLGREWGNEQF
TRBJ2-1 | TRBV27 | ASSLRGDRANEQF
TRBJ1-3 | TRBV4-1 | ASSQRQGPGNTIY
TRBJ1-4 | TRBV30 | AWSGWATNEKLF
TRBJ2-6 | TRBV5-1 | ASSLKDPSSGANVLT
TRBJ2-1 | TRBV19 | ASSIGGRKYNEQF
TRBJ1-4 | TRBV9 | ASSVATGINEKLF
TRBJ1-1 | TRBV6-1 | ASSETRTGPLAEAF
TRBJ2-3 | TRBV4-1 | ASSRDYDTQY
TRBJ2-7 | TRBV5-1 | ASSLGRSGRSEQY
TRBJ2-7 | TRBV19 | ASSKAGTSDEQY
TRBJ1-5 | TRBV18 | ASSGQEVISNQPQH
TRBJ1-2 | TRBV4-1 | ASSQEQHYGYT
TRBJ2-3 | TRBV5-8 | ASISGTGSLTDTQY
TRBJ2-3 | TRBV7-6 | ASSPTSGRTDTQY
TRBJ1-6 | TRBV6-1 | ASSLSRDRPSHSH
TRBJ2-7 | TRBV14 | ASSHHDRAYEQY
TRBJ2-2 | TRBV28 | ASSGISNTGELF
TRBJ2-3 | TRBV10-3 | AIKPDRVTSTDTQY
TRBJ1-2 | TRBV5-1 | ASSGQNYGYT
TRBJ1-2 | TRBV30 | AWIIQGAANYGYT
TRBJ2-1 | TRBV27 | ASSPAVLANEQF
TRBJ2-1 | TRBV24-1 | ATSGGLAGVKQF
TRBJ2-7 | TRBV5-1 | ASSFQLGTYEQY
TRBJ2-2 | TRBV4-1 | ASRSPGQNTGELF
TRBJ2-5 | TRBV10-1 | ASSEYSGRETQY
TRBJ2-1 | TRBV28 | ASSIAGGLGNEQF
TRBJ2-5 | TRBV7-2 | ASSFVLAGPGETQY
TRBJ1-2 | TRBV28 | ASSTGQGFDGYT
TRBJ2-1 | TRBV7-3 | ASSSYPWASDSEQF
TRBJ1-4 | TRBV19 | ASSTGTGEKLF
TRBJ1-1 | TRBV5-1 | ASSLSSGLNTEAF
TRBJ1-3 | TRBV7-2 | ASSLGGTGTGNTIY
TRBJ1-4 | TRBV6-5 | ASGLLETNEKLF
TRBJ1-4 | TRBV14 | ASSQVGGGGKLF
TRBJ2-7 | TRBV5-8 | ASSLDQRRYEQY
TRBJ2-5 | TRBV7-7 | ASSLQSSLAGGGETQY
TRBJ1-5 | TRBV27 | ASSASRDGSKQPQH
TRBJ1-5 | TRBV5-1 | ASSTGGLNQPQH
TRBJ2-7 | TRBV11-2 | ASSSSGGPYEQY
TRBJ1-5 | TRBV6-1 | ASSEGTGGISNQPQH
TRBJ2-5 | TRBV4-1 | ASSQRQGIETQY
TRBJ1-4 | TRBV18 | ASSPLVLATNEKLF
TRBJ2-1 | TRBV6-1 | ASSEGRGLLNSYNEQF
TRBJ1-3 | TRBV3-1/TRBV3-2 | ASSPYRESSGNTIY
TRBJ1-2 | TRBV3-1/TRBV3-2 | ASSQVGGSYT
TRBJ2-3 | TRBV5-4 | ASSPRTGWTDTQY
TRBJ1-3 | TRBV9 | ASSLSSGNTIY